A single T cell receptor (beta chain) is shown here with its context. Antigen specificity is unknown. Each donor's status was that of a healthy bone marrow donor. PCR amplification relied on 60 Vbeta primers (plus 13 Jbeta primers). Repertoires were generated with immunoSEQ multiplex PCR, while TCRdb's copy carries only in-frame clones and drops some. The sample lists 100,000 or so clones; roughly 80% were seen once. The source of the sample is a study of cytomegalovirus exposure and HLA in healthy donors. Findings and caveats of the study: Segments of the TCR beta V type were, in most cases, productive about 90% or about 30% of the time in an earlier analysis. A likely sequencing artifact accounted for one observed cluster of highly shared sequence variants. Some 150 TCR beta chains were listed as cytomegalovirus-associated.

This CDR3 has 15 residues. V lost 4 bases, J lost 5 bases, and 17 bases lay in between. Germline loops: CDR1 MNHEY, CDR2 SVGAGI. The V gene is TRBV6-5, the J gene TRBJ1-2, with a weak D call TRBD1 (5 bases). The sequencing sample was made of PBMCs. The receptor's source is a woman aged 40 to 49 in good health and CMV-seropositive. The CDR3 here is CASSWGLNLGYGYTF. The CDR3 DNA reads as TGTGCCAGCAGTTGGGGACTTAACCTAGGGTATGGCTACACCTTC.